The rows below give T cell receptor beta chains drawn from one sample of a study of blood T cell repertoires in COVID-19. Clones were sequenced by immunoSEQ multiplex PCR, and TCRdb holds only the in-frame ones, with some missing. The repertoire holds fewer than 130,000 clones, with around 79% as singletons. Sequencing input: peripheral blood. Source of these receptors: an elderly woman with active or convalescent COVID-19. Each CDR3 is given with its conserved first and last residue. The order of the fields is V gene, J gene, CDR3 length, CDR3 protein.

v_gene: TRBV6-2/TRBV6-3
j_gene: TRBJ2-3
len: 17
CDR3aa: CASSALPGLAAPDTQYF

v_gene: TRBV18
j_gene: TRBJ2-2
len: 16
CDR3aa: CASSPPPGRLTGELFF

v_gene: TRBV7-6
j_gene: TRBJ2-7
len: 13
CDR3aa: CASSLTGPYEQYF

v_gene: TRBV2
j_gene: TRBJ2-7
len: 15
CDR3aa: CASSEGSGRLDEQYF

v_gene: TRBV7-8
j_gene: TRBJ2-7
len: 14
CDR3aa: CASSSRGMVYEQYF

v_gene: TRBV7-8
j_gene: TRBJ2-6
len: 16
CDR3aa: CASSKYSGAGANVLTF

v_gene: TRBV9
j_gene: TRBJ1-6
len: 14
CDR3aa: CASTPGINNSPLHF

v_gene: TRBV27
j_gene: TRBJ1-2
len: 13
CDR3aa: CASRRAGIYGYTF

v_gene: TRBV5-5
j_gene: TRBJ2-3
len: 14
CDR3aa: CASSYSGSTDTQYF

v_gene: TRBV6-6
j_gene: TRBJ1-5
len: 13
CDR3aa: CASRYYRDQPQHF

v_gene: TRBV5-1
j_gene: TRBJ1-4
len: 14
CDR3aa: CASRSSATNEKLFF

v_gene: TRBV18
j_gene: TRBJ1-1
len: 16
CDR3aa: CASSPMAGGLNTEAFF

v_gene: TRBV15
j_gene: TRBJ2-3
len: 13
CDR3aa: CATSIRGSYTQYF

v_gene: TRBV10-3
j_gene: TRBJ2-1
len: 15
CDR3aa: CAISDASGAYNEQFF

v_gene: TRBV19
j_gene: TRBJ2-3
len: 16
CDR3aa: CASSINTGVGTDTQYF

v_gene: TRBV7-9
j_gene: TRBJ1-4
len: 16
CDR3aa: CASSLAGGGVSEKLFF

v_gene: TRBV19
j_gene: TRBJ1-4
len: 16
CDR3aa: CASVGRTFATNEKLFF

v_gene: TRBV20-1
j_gene: TRBJ2-1
len: 14
CDR3aa: CSASTSGRGGEQFF

v_gene: TRBV2
j_gene: TRBJ2-1
len: 15
CDR3aa: CASSLAGRTRGEQFF

v_gene: TRBV19
j_gene: TRBJ1-2
len: 12
CDR3aa: CASTGDRYGYTF

v_gene: TRBV24-1
j_gene: TRBJ2-1
len: 13
CDR3aa: CATSDGAYNEQFF

v_gene: TRBV5-1
j_gene: TRBJ1-2
len: 13
CDR3aa: CASSLTGVYGYTF

v_gene: TRBV24-1
j_gene: TRBJ1-3
len: 17
CDR3aa: CATSEGQGVGSGNTIYF

v_gene: TRBV21-1
j_gene: TRBJ2-7
len: 18
CDR3aa: CASSLPQGLAGCPDEQYF

v_gene: TRBV5-1
j_gene: TRBJ2-3
len: 15
CDR3aa: CASSPLTGATDTQYF

v_gene: TRBV2
j_gene: TRBJ1-1
len: 13
CDR3aa: CASILDTNTEAFF

v_gene: TRBV5-8
j_gene: TRBJ1-2
len: 13
CDR3aa: CASSLPSDRDYTF

v_gene: TRBV10-3
j_gene: TRBJ2-1
len: 12
CDR3aa: CAISESVDEQFF

v_gene: TRBV3-1/TRBV3-2
j_gene: TRBJ1-4
len: 16
CDR3aa: CASSLDPTGLNEKLFF